This T cell receptor (beta chain) was retrieved from a study of CD8+CD57+ T cells in acquired aplastic anemia. The TCR beta profiling, which covered VDJ combination and CDR3 sequence, was carried out using genomic DNA as the template. TCRdb re-called the reads with MiXCR, one entry per CDR3 protein. Here the sample spans hundreds of thousands of distinct CDR3 sequences, 47% being singletons. Patients picked for sequencing had shown CD8+CD57+ cell expansion detected by flow cytometry. This CDR3 is 15 amino acids long. The germline V gene has CDR1 DFQATT and CDR2 SNEGSKA (reference sequence). V shed 5 bases and J 0 bases; nucleotides not matched to a gene: 4.

The TCR comes from a human donor with aplastic anemia. The rearrangement links TRBV20-1 to TRBJ2-1, with 10 nucleotides matching TRBD2. The source material was sorted CD4+, CD8+, or CD8+CD57+ T cells (not recorded which) from PBMCs. The CDR3 spells CSARSSGSSYNEQFF. The CDR3 DNA is TGCAGTGCTCGATCTAGCGGGAGCTCCTACAATGAGCAGTTCTTC.